The 28 T cell receptor beta chains below come from one sample, sequenced in a study of T-cell memory formation after mild COVID-19. TCRdb recomputed calls from the 5' RACE reads with MiXCR, one row per CDR3 protein. There are about 540,000 distinct CDR3 sequences in the sample; roughly 21% occur only once, and approximately 12% lies in the top ten. Sequenced material: PBMCs or a T cell subset sorted from them (not recorded which). These receptors originate from an adult woman who had mild COVID-19 (a few samples of this study predate the infection). Cell type and time point are not known.

V is TRBV5-1 and J is TRBJ1-1; TRBD1 is a possible D gene (6 bases). V shed 0 bases and J shed 6 bases, with 15 bases lying between them. This CDR3 contains 15 residues. The germline gives CDR1 SGHRS, CDR2 YFSETQ. In nucleotides, the CDR3 is TGCGCCAGCAGCTTGGTAGGGGGACGGGTCGCTGAAGCTTTCTTT. Translation gives CASSLVGGRVAEAFF.

In its sample, this clonotype was seen a few times. This rearrangement joins TRBV5-1 to TRBJ2-1, with 14 bases matching TRBD2. Germline CDR1 SGHRS, CDR2 YFSETQ. This CDR3 contains 15 residues. V shed 4 bases and J 9 bases; nucleotides not matched to a gene: 6. The chain's CDR3 is CASSPGTSGSAEQFF. Here the CDR3 DNA reads TGCGCCAGCAGCCCCGGGACTAGCGGGAGCGCTGAGCAGTTCTTC.

This clonotype was detected a few times. The chain joins TRBV29-1 to TRBJ2-2; D remains unclear. This CDR3 spans 13 amino acids. CDR1 and CDR2 (germline): SQVTM, ANQGSEA. The V gene lost 4 bases and the J gene lost 7 bases, with 13 bases spanning the gap. CDR3 bases: TGCAGCGTTGTCCAGCTAGAAGGCGGGGAGCTGTTTTTT. Protein sequence: CSVVQLEGGELFF.

This clonotype has a handful of counts. This chain connects TRBV15 to TRBJ1-2; 9 nucleotides match TRBD1. V lost 0 bases to trimming and J lost 2 bases; unmatched junction nucleotides: 10. Germline loops: CDR1 LNHNV, CDR2 YYDKDF (reference sequence). This CDR3 spans 18 amino acids. The DNA of the CDR3 is TGTGCCACCAGCAGAGATGTGTTGAGACAGGGGGGCAACTATGGCTACACCTTC. It codes for CATSRDVLRQGGNYGYTF.

The chain uses TRBV24-1 and TRBJ2-1, with TRBD1 as a possible D gene (6 bases). The CDR3 sequence is 14 residues long. The germline CDR1 and CDR2 sequences are KGHDR and SFDVKD. V dropped 2 bases and J dropped 8 bases, with 12 bases sitting between them. The CDR3 sequence is CATSDYNRAHEQFF. DNA for the CDR3: TGTGCCACCAGTGATTACAACAGGGCCCATGAGCAGTTCTTC.

V is TRBV20-1 and J is TRBJ2-1; 10 positions match TRBD2. The germline V gene encodes CDR1 DFQATT and CDR2 SNEGSKA (reference sequence). V gave up 3 bases and J gave up 6 bases; unmatched junction bases: 2. This CDR3 spans 13 amino acids. The CDR3 DNA follows: TGCAGTGCTAGGGGGACTAGCGCCAATGAGCAGTTCTTC. Translating gives CSARGTSANEQFF.

The gene calls are TRBV7-2 and TRBJ2-7; no clear D gene. V dropped 7 bases and J dropped 3 bases, with 10 bases sitting between them. This CDR3 has 12 residues. Germline V gives CDR1 SGHTA, CDR2 FQGNSA. The CDR3 DNA follows: TGTGCCAGCACCAATTCCCTCTACGAGCAGTACTTC. Protein sequence: CASTNSLYEQYF.

The V and J genes are TRBV7-9 and TRBJ1-1, with D unresolved. CDR3 size: 15 residues. Germline V gene lookup returns CDR1 SEHNR and CDR2 FQNEAQ (reference sequence). Trimming removed 6 bases from V and 1 base from J, with 15 bases in between. The chain's CDR3 is CASRGQGVENTEAFF. CDR3 coding DNA: TGTGCCAGCAGGGGCCAAGGAGTGGAGAACACTGAAGCTTTCTTT.

In its sample, this clonotype was seen many times. The chain carries TRBV15 and TRBJ2-2, with D perhaps matching TRBD2 (6 bases). The length of the CDR3 is 15 residues. The germline V gene encodes CDR1 LNHNV and CDR2 YYDKDF (reference sequence). V dropped 6 bases and J dropped 6 bases, with 17 bases sitting between them. CDR3 loop: CATRHGMAGSGELFF. In nucleotides, the CDR3 is TGTGCCACCAGGCATGGTATGGCGGGATCCGGGGAGCTGTTTTTT.

This clonotype was detected ten times or more. The chain uses TRBV12-3 or TRBV12-4 and TRBJ1-5; D is uncertain. This CDR3 has 14 residues. Trimming shortened V by 5 bases and J by 7 bases, and 15 bases separated the two germline ends. Here the CDR3 DNA reads TGTGCCAGCAGTCCCAGTGCGGGCCGACAGCCCCAGCATTTT. This sequence encodes CASSPSAGRQPQHF.

This clonotype was counted only a few times. The V call is TRBV29-1, the J call TRBJ2-1; 10 bases line up with TRBD1. This CDR3 has 15 amino acids. Per germline, CDR1 SQVTM and CDR2 ANQGSEA. With 3 bases clipped from V and 5 bases from J, the junction kept 7 bases outside the gene matches. The DNA for the CDR3 is TGCAGCGTTGATTTTGGACAGGGGGGTCACAATGAGCAGTTCTTC. It yields the protein CSVDFGQGGHNEQFF.

The chain employs TRBV6-4 and TRBJ1-1; D might be TRBD1 (5 bases). Germline-derived CDR1 and CDR2 are MRHNA and SNTAGT. V dropped 8 bases and J dropped 1 base, with 20 bases sitting between them. This CDR3 has 16 residues. The CDR3 loop reads CASYSGVRGWNTEAFF. The CDR3 bases are TGTGCCAGCTACAGTGGGGTGCGGGGGTGGAACACTGAAGCTTTCTTT.

In its sample, this clonotype was seen many times. The chain has TRBV20-1 and TRBJ2-4; either TRBD1 or TRBD2 may fit D (6 bases each). Germline V gene lookup returns CDR1 DFQATT and CDR2 SNEGSKA (reference sequence). V dropped 6 bases and J dropped 0 bases, with 15 bases sitting between them. This CDR3 contains 15 residues. CDR3 in amino acids: CSAHEGGLAKNIQYF. The CDR3 DNA is TGCAGTGCCCATGAGGGGGGACTAGCCAAAAACATTCAGTACTTC.

The chain carries TRBV11-3 and TRBJ2-5; 7 bases align to TRBD1. V lost 5 bases to trimming and J lost 5 bases; unmatched junction nucleotides: 11. This CDR3 has 15 residues. Germline loops: CDR1 SGHNT, CDR2 YENEEA. The CDR3 reads CASSERGQYQETQYF. The CDR3 coding sequence is TGTGCCAGCAGCGAACGGGGACAGTATCAGGAGACCCAGTACTTC.

The J gene is TRBJ2-6, the V gene TRBV30; TRBD2 might be the D (5 bases). Trimming took off 4 bases at V and 2 bases at J, with 15 bases between the two ends. Per germline, CDR1 GTSNPN and CDR2 SVGIG (reference sequence). The CDR3 sequence is 16 residues long. DNA for the CDR3: TGTGCCTGGACGCGGATCGGGGAGACTGGGGCCAACGTCCTGACTTTC. Its translation is CAWTRIGETGANVLTF.

The chain has TRBV4-2 and TRBJ1-1; 7 positions agree with TRBD1. This CDR3 is 16 amino acids long. CDR1 and CDR2 (germline): LGHNA, YNFKEQ. The junction had 15 bases not matched to a gene; V was cut back by 4 bases and J by 7 bases. DNA of the CDR3: TGTGCCAGCAGCCCGATTACCTGGGACAGAGATTATGAAGCTTTCTTT. Translation: CASSPITWDRDYEAFF.

The chain employs TRBV4-3 and TRBJ2-4; D is perhaps TRBD1 (5 bases). CDR1 and CDR2 from the germline V gene are LGHNA and YSLEER. Trimming removed 0 bases from V and 2 bases from J, with 8 bases in between. This CDR3 comprises 15 residues. The CDR3 nucleotides read TGCGCCAGCAGCCAAGATACAGGACCCAAAAACATTCAGTACTTC. Its translation is CASSQDTGPKNIQYF.

J is TRBJ1-6 and V is TRBV7-3; D might be TRBD1 (6 bases). Trimming left V 5 bases short and J 7 bases short, with 12 bases between. Germline CDR1 SGHTA, CDR2 FQGTGA. The CDR3 length is 14 residues. CDR3 amino acids: CASSPGQRNSPLHF. In DNA, the CDR3 is TGTGCCAGCAGCCCCGGACAGAGAAATTCACCCCTCCACTTT.

This clonotype was seen more than once but under ten times. This chain links TRBV5-1 with TRBJ2-2; D unclear. CDR1 SGHRS and CDR2 YFSETQ come from the germline V gene. The CDR3 contains 16 residues. Trimming left V 0 bases short and J 5 bases short, with 14 bases between. Here the CDR3 reads CASSLEGAGRTGELFF. CDR3 nucleotide sequence: TGCGCCAGCAGCTTGGAAGGAGCCGGACGAACCGGGGAGCTGTTTTTT.

The rearrangement uses TRBV7-8 and TRBJ1-2, with 7 nucleotides matching TRBD1. This CDR3 is 13 amino acids long. The trim removed 2 bases at V and 7 bases at J, leaving 4 bases unmatched. The germline V gene encodes CDR1 SGHVS and CDR2 FQNEAQ. CDR3 sequence (DNA): TGTGCCAGCAGCTTAAACAGGGGAGGTGGCTACACCTTC. The encoded protein is CASSLNRGGGYTF.

This clonotype was counted ten times or more. The chain uses TRBV29-1 and TRBJ2-2; TRBD1 or TRBD2 may be the D gene (5 bases each). Germline assignment: CDR1 SQVTM and CDR2 ANQGSEA. The V gene lost 3 bases and the J gene lost 4 bases, with 15 bases spanning the gap. This CDR3 region has 15 residues. The CDR3 loop reads CSVDGTTRGTGELFF. CDR3 in DNA: TGCAGCGTTGATGGGACCACCCGGGGCACCGGGGAGCTGTTTTTT.

The chain carries TRBV12-3 or TRBV12-4 and TRBJ1-6; tentatively, D is TRBD1 (5 bases). V was trimmed by 3 bases and J by 10 bases, leaving 13 bases between them. CDR3 size: 14 residues. The CDR3 bases are TGTGCCAGCAGTTTGGGGGGAAAGGAGTCACCCCTCCACTTT. Translating it yields CASSLGGKESPLHF.

This chain uses TRBV6-2 or TRBV6-3 with TRBJ1-5; no clear D gene. Per germline, CDR1 MNHEY and CDR2 SVGEGT. The CDR3 runs 13 residues. Trimming pared 6 bases from V and 3 bases from J, leaving 9 bases between. CDR3 loop: CASRTLYNQPQHF. CDR3 DNA sequence: TGTGCCAGCAGGACCCTTTACAATCAGCCCCAGCATTTT.

This chain links TRBV4-1 with TRBJ2-1; 8 bases are a match to TRBD2. The CDR3 runs 14 residues. Looked up from germline, CDR1 is MGHRA and CDR2 is YSYEKL. Trimming removed 3 bases from V and 4 bases from J; junction bases left unmatched: 2. CDR3 bases: TGCGCCAGCAGCCATAGCGGGGAATACAATGAGCAGTTCTTC. Protein: CASSHSGEYNEQFF.

The rearrangement uses TRBV9 and TRBJ2-7, with a tentative D call TRBD2 (6 bases). Looked up from germline, CDR1 is SGDLS and CDR2 is YYNGEE. Trimming removed 1 base at V and 7 bases at J, with 12 bases between. The length of the CDR3 is 13 residues. The CDR3 protein is CASSVLATGEQYF. CDR3 in DNA: TGTGCCAGCAGCGTACTAGCGACTGGTGAGCAGTACTTC.

The chain joins TRBV5-1 to TRBJ1-2; D gene uncertain. Per the germline V gene, CDR1 is SGHRS and CDR2 is YFSETQ. Trimming left V 0 bases short and J 3 bases short, with 15 bases between. The CDR3 runs 16 residues. The DNA for the CDR3 is TGCGCCAGCAGCTTGGTCATTGGCCGTCCTGACTATGGCTACACCTTC. Protein sequence: CASSLVIGRPDYGYTF.

The gene calls are TRBV12-5 and TRBJ1-1, with D possibly being TRBD1 (6 bases). V was trimmed by 7 bases and J by 2 bases, leaving 11 bases between them. Germline CDR1 reads LGHNT; CDR2 reads FRNRAP. The CDR3 has 13 amino acids. As DNA, the CDR3 is TGTGCTAGTGCCGCAGGGACAAACACTGAAGCTTTCTTT. It yields the protein CASAAGTNTEAFF.

The chain's CDR3 is CASSASPGQGVAFF. Here the CDR3 DNA reads TGCGCCAGCAGCGCCTCCCCGGGACAGGGTGTAGCTTTCTTT. The chain uses TRBV5-1 and TRBJ1-1, with TRBD1 matching 9 bases. The CDR3 loop spans 14 amino acids. Germline V gene sequence: CDR1 SGHRS, CDR2 YFSETQ. Trimming took 4 bases from V and 10 from J; bases not matched to a gene: 11.